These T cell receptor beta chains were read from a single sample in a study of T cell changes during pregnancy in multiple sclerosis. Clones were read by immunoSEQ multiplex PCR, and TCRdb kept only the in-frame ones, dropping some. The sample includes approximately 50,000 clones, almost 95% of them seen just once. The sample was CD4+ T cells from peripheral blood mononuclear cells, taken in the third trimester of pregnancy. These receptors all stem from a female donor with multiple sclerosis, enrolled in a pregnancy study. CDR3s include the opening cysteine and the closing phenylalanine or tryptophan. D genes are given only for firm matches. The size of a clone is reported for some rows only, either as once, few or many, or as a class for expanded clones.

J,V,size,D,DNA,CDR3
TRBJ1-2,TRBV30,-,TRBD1,TGTGCCTGGAGAGGAAAGGGGGCGCTCAACTATGGCTACACCTTC,CAWRGKGALNYGYTF
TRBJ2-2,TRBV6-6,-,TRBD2,TGTGCCAGCAGTATCGGGCCGGGAGGCCCGGGCGGGGAGCTGTTTTTT,CASSIGPGGPGGELFF
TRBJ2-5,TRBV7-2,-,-,TGTGCCAGCAGTGCGGGCCTAAGAAGAGAGACCCAGTACTTC,CASSAGLRRETQYF
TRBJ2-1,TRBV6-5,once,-,TGTGCCAGCAGTTATTCCCAGGGAATCAATGAGCAGTTCTTC,CASSYSQGINEQFF
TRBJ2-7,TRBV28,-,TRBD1,TGTGCCAGCAGTTTATACAGGGGTGAGCAGTACTTC,CASSLYRGEQYF
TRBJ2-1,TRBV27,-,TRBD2,TGTGCCAGCAGTTCTTCCCGACTAGCGGGAACATACAATGAGCAGTTCTTC,CASSSSRLAGTYNEQFF
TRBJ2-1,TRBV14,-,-,TGTGCCAGCAGCTTCAGCAGGGTTGGGGAGCAGTTCTTC,CASSFSRVGEQFF
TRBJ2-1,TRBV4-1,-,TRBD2,TGCGCCAGCAGCGGAAGCGGGATTTACGGCGAGCAGTTCTTC,CASSGSGIYGEQFF
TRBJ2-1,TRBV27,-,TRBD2,TGTGCCAGCAGTTCCCTAACTAGCGGGAGAGTGCAGTTCTTC,CASSSLTSGRVQFF
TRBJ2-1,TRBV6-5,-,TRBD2,TGTGCCAGCAGTCAGGGACTAGCGGGAACCGAGCAGTTCTTC,CASSQGLAGTEQFF
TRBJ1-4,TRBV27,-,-,TGTGCCAGCAGTTCGGCGGGCTGGGGTGAAAAACTGTTTTTT,CASSSAGWGEKLFF
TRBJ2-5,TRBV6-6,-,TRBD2,TGTGCCAGCAGTTACGGGACTAGCGGGCTCCAAGAGACCCAGTACTTC,CASSYGTSGLQETQYF
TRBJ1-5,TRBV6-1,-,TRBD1,TGTGCCAGCATCCTACGGAGGGGGCAAGAGCCCCAGCATTTT,CASILRRGQEPQHF
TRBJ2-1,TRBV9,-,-,TGTGCCAGCAGCGGCTACTACAATGAGCAGTTCTTC,CASSGYYNEQFF
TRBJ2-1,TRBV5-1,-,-,TGCGCCAGCAGCTTCGGCCTCCCTAGGAACGATGAGCAGTTCTTC,CASSFGLPRNDEQFF
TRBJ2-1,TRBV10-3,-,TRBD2,TGTGCCATCAGTGCAGCAGCCGGGACTAGCGGGCCCGAGCAGTTCTTC,CAISAAAGTSGPEQFF
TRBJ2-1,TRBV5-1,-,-,TGCGCCAGCAGAGCGGCAGGCAATCAGGAGCAGTTCTTC,CASRAAGNQEQFF
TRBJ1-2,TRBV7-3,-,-,TGTGCCAGCAGCTTAAAGGGCGGGTCAGACTATGGCTACACCTTC,CASSLKGGSDYGYTF
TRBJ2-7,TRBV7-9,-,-,TGTGCCAGCAGCCGGTCCGGTTCCTACGAGCAGTACTTC,CASSRSGSYEQYF
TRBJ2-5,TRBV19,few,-,TGTGCCAGTAGTATAGATCACGCGAGCGGGTCGTACCAAGAGACCCAGTACTTC,CASSIDHASGSYQETQYF
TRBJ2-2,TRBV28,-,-,TGTGCCAGCAGTTTGCAGCGGGTTTACACCGGGGAGCTGTTTTTT,CASSLQRVYTGELFF
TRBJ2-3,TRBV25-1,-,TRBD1,TGTGCCAGCAGTGAAAGGAGGGGCAGGGGGCGAGGCACAGATACGCAGTATTTT,CASSERRGRGRGTDTQYF
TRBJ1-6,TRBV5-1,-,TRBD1,TGCGCCAGCAGCCTGTACAGGGGTGCCTATAATTCACCCCTCCACTTT,CASSLYRGAYNSPLHF
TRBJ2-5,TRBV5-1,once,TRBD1,TGCGCCAGCACCCCCGACAGGGCGGACCAAGAGACCCAGTACTTC,CASTPDRADQETQYF
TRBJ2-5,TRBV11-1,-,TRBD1,TGTGCCAGCAGCCCCGGGGACAGGGGGCAGGAGACCCAGTACTTC,CASSPGDRGQETQYF
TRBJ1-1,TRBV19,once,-,TGTGCCAGTAGTATCCCAGGGCTTAGAACTGAAGCTTTCTTT,CASSIPGLRTEAFF
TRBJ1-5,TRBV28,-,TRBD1,TGTGCCAGCAGTTTTAACCCGGGACAGGGGGCCTTGTATCAGCCCCAGCATTTT,CASSFNPGQGALYQPQHF
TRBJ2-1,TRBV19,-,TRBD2,TGTGCCAGTAGTATCCTAGCGGACCACAATGAGCAGTTCTTC,CASSILADHNEQFF
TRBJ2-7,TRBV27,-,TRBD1,TGTGCCAGCAGTTTATTGGGACAGGGAGGGCTCTACGAGCAGTACTTC,CASSLLGQGGLYEQYF
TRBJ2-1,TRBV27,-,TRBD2,TGTGCCACTTCCCGTAGCGGGCCCTACAATGAGCAGTTCTTC,CATSRSGPYNEQFF